This entry is about one T cell receptor beta chain. What it recognizes is unknown. Genomic DNA per cell subset filled all wells of several immunoSEQ plates. Produced via immunoSEQ multiplex PCR; TCRdb's table is partial and in-frame only. Counted here are 550,000 to 700,000 clones, 73% occurring once; the ten biggest clones make up 1.5% to 2%. The data stem from a study of shared clonotypes between healthy human individuals. Background on the study: The study drew on two women and three men aged 18 to 49 as donors. Three plates were used per donor for CD4 naive, three for CD4 memory, two for CD8 naive and one for CD8 memory. The study, taken as a whole, reports: Roughly 5% of naive CD4 clonotypes were shared across several donors.

The CDR3 runs 15 residues. Germline CDR1 reads LGHNA; CDR2 reads YNFKEQ. The ends lost 5 bases at V and 2 bases at J; junction bases unmatched: 7. The clonotype comes from a young woman in good health. The material sequenced was memory CD4+ T cells sorted from blood. The subset was: CD45RA-negative fraction. The J gene is TRBJ2-7, the V gene TRBV4-2; 9 bases agree with TRBD2. The CDR3 nucleotides are TGTGCCAGCAGCTCACTAGCGGGCCCCACCTACGAGCAGTACTTC. Translated: CASSSLAGPTYEQYF.